Below are 2 T cell receptor beta chains sequenced from a single sample in a study of CD8 T cells in Susac syndrome. The authors reverse transcribed roughly 0.5 to 1 ug RNA with random hexamers. TCRdb fed the immunoSEQ multiplex PCR reads into MiXCR, producing one record per CDR3 protein. This sample yields 250,000 to 350,000 distinct CDR3 sequences, of which approximately 85% are seen a single time; about 0.11% belongs to the top ten. The sample was CD8+ T cells from PBMCs. Receptors originate from a human donor with multiple sclerosis.

In its sample, this clonotype was seen once. The V gene is TRBV12-3 or TRBV12-4, the J gene TRBJ2-3, with D possibly being TRBD1 (5 bases). The CDR3 length is 12 residues. Trimming removed 3 bases from V and 5 bases from J, with 6 bases in between. The CDR3 nucleotides read TGTGCCAGCAGTTTTCAGGGAGATACGCAGTATTTT. Encoded protein: CASSFQGDTQYF.

The rearrangement joins TRBV3-1 to TRBJ2-5, with unresolved D. V was pared by 2 bases and J by 6 bases, with 10 bases between. The germline gives CDR1 LGHDT, CDR2 YNNKEL (reference sequence). The CDR3 covers 13 residues. DNA of the CDR3: TGTGCCAGCAGCCAAAGGGTCGAGCAGACCCAGTACTTC. Translation: CASSQRVEQTQYF.